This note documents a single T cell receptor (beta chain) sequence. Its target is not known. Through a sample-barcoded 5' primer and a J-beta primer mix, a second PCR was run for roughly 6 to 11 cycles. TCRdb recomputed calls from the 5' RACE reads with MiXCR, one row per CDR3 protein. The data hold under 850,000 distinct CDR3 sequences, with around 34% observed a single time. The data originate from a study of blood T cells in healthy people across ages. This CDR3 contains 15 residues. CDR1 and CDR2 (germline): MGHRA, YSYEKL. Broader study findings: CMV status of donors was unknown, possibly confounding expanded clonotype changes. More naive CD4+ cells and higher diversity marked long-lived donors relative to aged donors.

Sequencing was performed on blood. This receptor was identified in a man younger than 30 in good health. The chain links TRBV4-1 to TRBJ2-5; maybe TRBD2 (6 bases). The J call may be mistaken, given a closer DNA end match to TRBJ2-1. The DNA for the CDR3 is TGCGCCAGCAGCCAAGGGCTTGCGGGAAAAGAGACCCAGTTCTTC. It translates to CASSQGLAGKETQFF.